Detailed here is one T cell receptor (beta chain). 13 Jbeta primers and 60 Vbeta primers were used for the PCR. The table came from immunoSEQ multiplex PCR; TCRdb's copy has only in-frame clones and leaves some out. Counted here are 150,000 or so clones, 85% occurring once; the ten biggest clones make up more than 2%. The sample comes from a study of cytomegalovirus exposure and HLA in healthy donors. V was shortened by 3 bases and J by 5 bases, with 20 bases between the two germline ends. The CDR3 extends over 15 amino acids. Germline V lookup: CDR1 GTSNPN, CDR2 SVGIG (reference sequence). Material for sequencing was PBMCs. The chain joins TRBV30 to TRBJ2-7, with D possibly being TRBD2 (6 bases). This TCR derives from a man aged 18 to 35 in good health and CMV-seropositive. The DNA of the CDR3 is TGTGCCTGGAGAGAAGGGACTCCTGGGGTCCACGAGCAGTACTTC. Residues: CAWREGTPGVHEQYF.